In its sample, the clone carrying this T cell receptor (beta chain) was seen many times. The sample's time point: newly diagnosed GD, antithyroid drugs for less than 3 months. The TCR library was prepared using RNA isolated from PBMCs. This record belongs to a study of regulatory T cells in long-lasting Graves disease. Study-level information: Antithyroid drug exposure in newly diagnosed Graves' patients had lasted under 3 months.

Libraries of TCR beta came from iRepertoire HTBI primers plus Arm-PCR of CDR3 regions. MiXCR, applied by TCRdb to the multiplex PCR reads, yields one record per CDR3 protein. The repertoire includes a few hundred thousand distinct CDR3 sequences, 10% to 15% of them detected once, and approximately 20% sits in the top ten. V was pared by 5 bases and J by 3 bases, with 16 bases of the junction left unmatched. CDR1 SGHVS and CDR2 FNYEAQ come from the germline V gene. CDR3 length: 20 residues. This sample was also put to use in a study of T cells in Graves' hyperthyroidism and ophthalmopathy. That report adds: Blood shared most expanded thyroid clonotypes above 0.001.

The source was peripheral blood mononuclear cells (PBMCs), collected at new diagnosis, from a patient treated with antithyroid drugs. This TCR was sampled from a woman aged 18-29 years with Graves disease. The V and J genes are TRBV7-6 and TRBJ2-3; 14 bases match TRBD2. The CDR3 here is CASSALSTGTSGGPTDTQYF. CDR3 DNA sequence: TGTGCCAGCAGCGCTCTCAGCACCGGGACTAGCGGGGGTCCGACAGATACGCAGTATTTT. Variable domain in full (rest from reference TRBV7-6 and TRBJ2-3): GAGVSQSPRYKVTKRGQDVALRCDPISGHVSLYWYRQALGQGPEFLTYFNYEAQQDKSGLPNDRFSAERPEGSISTLTIQRTEQRDSAMYRCASSALSTGTSGGPTDTQYFGPGTRLTVL.